The entry below describes one T cell receptor (beta chain). The sample holds a few counts of this clonotype. Its cognate antigen has yet to be identified. It has no much larger one-base neighbor in the sample; base qualities were not kept. Libraries were made using multiplex PCR. These reads were obtained on an Illumina HiSeq 4000. TCR beta libraries were built with iRepertoire HTBI primers and Arm-PCR amplification of CDR3 regions. Before sequencing, the PCR products went through gel purification. Per the source publication's procedure: Gene usage analysis of CDR3 amino acid clonotypes used the 55 to 65 TRBV and some 13 TRBJ segments found across samples. COPE and FqMerger were used to merge the filtered high-quality paired reads into contigs. BLAST was used to align contigs to IMGT TRBV, TRBD and TRBJ reference genes, and CDR3 was defined according to IMGT. Highly expanded clones were defined as clonotypes with a frequency above 0.1%. Shannon entropy was used to measure repertoire diversity, and the Gini coefficient was used to measure V-J evenness. A clonotype was considered public if more than one individual shared it. TCRdb cleaned the public reads at Q25 with fastp, built clones with MiXCR and kept in-frame beta chains. One record per CDR3 amino acid sequence lists the most common genes and DNA. The V and J calls here are based on TCRdb, not the publication. Recorded for this sample are hundreds of thousands of distinct CDR3 sequences; more than 15% of them occurred a single time. The ten largest clonotypes hold around 25% of the sample.

The sample's time point label, in plain terms: newly diagnosed GD, antithyroid drugs for less than 3 months. For both TCR sequencing and RNA sequencing, RNA was extracted from PBMCs in TRIzol. The diagnosis of Graves' disease was made according to American Thyroid Association guidelines. The patients came from an endocrinology department in Xi'an, China. Each patient gave 9 to 10 milliliters of peripheral blood, collected in an EDTA anticoagulant tube. Ficoll Paque Plus density gradient separation was used to isolate PBMCs, and no additional T cell sorting was done. An Agilent 2100 Bioanalyzer and agarose gel were used to assess RNA quality, and a NanoDrop 2000 was used to measure RNA concentration. This sample stems from a study of regulatory T cells in long-lasting Graves disease (TCRdb year 2021). For the study in its entirety: In the newly diagnosed Graves' disease group, patients had been taking antithyroid drugs for less than 3 months. Peripheral blood TCR sequencing and RNA sequencing compared persistent Graves' disease patients with newly diagnosed Graves' disease patients. The study took place in China and was registered as a clinical trial. A total of 33 samples underwent TCR sequencing, from roughly 13 patients with persistent Graves' disease and some 20 patients with newly diagnosed Graves' disease.

On the study overall, not on this receptor specifically: The study examined only peripheral blood because the primary lesion, thyroid tissue, could not be accessed. Persistent Graves' disease patients showed lower TCR Shannon entropy and fewer highly expanded clones than newly diagnosed patients, suggesting clonal expansion. Persistent patients shared more public clonotypes among themselves (around 2,800) than newly diagnosed patients did (about 1,000). TRBV28, TRBJ1-2 and TRBJ2-5 were preferentially used in persistent disease, while TRBV20-1 and TRBJ2-1 were favored in newly diagnosed disease. Sequencing and analysis were limited to the TCR beta chain. The authors acknowledged the small sample size as a limitation that may reduce accuracy.

The CDR3 goes from the cysteine to the phenylalanine over 14 residues. Of all the DNA, just the CDR3 is kept, 42 bases in frame from base 1. CDR1 and CDR2 are drawn from the germline V gene (reference sequence): GTSNPN, SVGIG. V gives up 1 base and J gives up 1 base, and the segment between their germline ends measures 8 bases. These data are also associated with another study on T cells in Graves' hyperthyroidism and ophthalmopathy. The second paper further reports: Graves' hyperthyroidism was defined as stable when no progression to ophthalmopathy occurred over 18 months of follow-up. Hyperthyroidism patients were newly diagnosed, had a disease duration of under 2 months, and were aged 18 to 65 years. Any patient with an uncontrolled infection, another autoimmune disease, pregnancy or lactation was excluded. Diagnoses were based on clinical symptoms, serum thyroxine and TRAb, thyroid ultrasound and orbital computed tomography. The TCR CDR3 was subjected to a first round of RT-PCR using the HTBI primer set and the Qiagen OneStep RT-PCR kit. Blood samples also contained most of the expanded thyroid clonotypes (frequency above 0.001), which suggests that blood repertoires may reflect thyroid immune responses. In cross-validation, a model built on a 13 V-J signature told ophthalmopathy apart from stable hyperthyroidism with just under 90% sensitivity and about 81% specificity, and in testing the same model reached 80%/75%. During validation, the model predicted progression to ophthalmopathy a median of approximately 7 months ahead of onset, with approximately 70% sensitivity and roughly 72% specificity. To identify TCR V-J signatures that set the groups apart, the researchers used a discovery cohort of about a hundred patients, made up of some 41 with Graves' ophthalmopathy and some 55 with stable Graves' hyperthyroidism. Prospective prediction of ophthalmopathy was tested in an independent validation cohort consisting of 18 hyperthyroidism patients and around 17 patients who later progressed to ophthalmopathy. The 100 or so discovery patients were randomly split 7:3 into training and test sets. In roughly six Graves' hyperthyroidism patients, the study also compared T-cell repertoires from thyroid tissue with T-cell repertoires from blood. Following sampling, methimazole starting at 30 mg daily was given to hyperthyroidism patients, and high-dose intravenous methylprednisolone was given to ophthalmopathy patients. The libraries were constructed in a second round of multiplex PCR and then size-selected and purified. Sequencing of the libraries was done on an Illumina HiSeq2000 using paired-end 100 bp reads. SOAPnuke was used to process the raw data, with reads discarded if the reads contained adapters or uncalled bases, had a mean Phred below 15, or lacked an exact constant-primer or identifier match. COPE v1.2.5 was used to merge the high-quality paired reads, and each unique nucleotide sequence was defined as a clonotype. MiTCR v1.1 was used to align the clonotypes against IMGT TRBV, TRBD and TRBJ reference segments. The analysis was restricted to V-J combinations with a frequency above 0.0001, which together covered just over 99% of the repertoires. The TCS score was defined as the ratio of F50 (clonal expansion) to E x V (chaos), calculated using BLOSUM62-based TCRdist between CDR3 peptides within each V-J. Welch's t-statistics and random forest reduced around 510 V-J features to fewer than 15, which were used in a naive Bayes classifier (R e1071). Sample size was not statistically predetermined, and blinding of investigators to group allocation was not performed. The paper reports TCR Vbeta CDR3 sequencing of roughly 140 peripheral blood samples: over 40 ophthalmopathy, about 75 hyperthyroidism and 17 progressor patients.

This clonotype originated in a woman aged 40-60 years with Graves disease. Donor details come from another sample of the same person, matched by shared clones. Sequencing was performed on peripheral blood mononuclear cells (PBMCs), taken at new diagnosis, from a patient treated with antithyroid drugs. The rearrangement combines TRBV30 with TRBJ2-4; the D gene assignment is ambiguous. CDR3 region: CAWSGLRAKNIQYF. The DNA sequence is as follows: TGTGCCTGGAGTGGATTGCGTGCCAAAAACATTCAGTACTTC.